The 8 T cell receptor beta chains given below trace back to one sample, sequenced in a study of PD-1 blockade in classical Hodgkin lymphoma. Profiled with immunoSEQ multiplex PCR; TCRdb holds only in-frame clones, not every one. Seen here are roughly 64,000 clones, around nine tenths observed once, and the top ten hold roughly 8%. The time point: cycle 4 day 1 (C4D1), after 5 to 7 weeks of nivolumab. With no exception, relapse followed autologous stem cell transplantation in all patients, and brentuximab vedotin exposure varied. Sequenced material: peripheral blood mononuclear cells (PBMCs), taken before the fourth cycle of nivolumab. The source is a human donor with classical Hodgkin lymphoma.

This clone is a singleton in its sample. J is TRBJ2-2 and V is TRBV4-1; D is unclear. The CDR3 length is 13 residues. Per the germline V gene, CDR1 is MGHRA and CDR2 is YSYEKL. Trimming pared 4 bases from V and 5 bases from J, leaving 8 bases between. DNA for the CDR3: TGCGCCAGCAGCCTGCTCGCAACCGGGGAGCTGTTTTTT. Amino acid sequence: CASSLLATGELFF.

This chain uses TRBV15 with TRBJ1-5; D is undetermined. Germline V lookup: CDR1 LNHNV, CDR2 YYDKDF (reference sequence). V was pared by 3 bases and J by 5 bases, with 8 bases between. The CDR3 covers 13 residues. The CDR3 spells CATSSVGDQPQHF. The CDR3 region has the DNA TGTGCCACCAGCAGCGTGGGAGATCAGCCCCAGCATTTT.

The CDR3 coding sequence is TGTGCCACCCTCGGGACTAATCAGGCCCAGTACTTC. The encoded protein is CATLGTNQAQYF. V and J are TRBV2 and TRBJ2-5; 7 bases agree with TRBD2. Germline assignment: CDR1 SNHLY and CDR2 FYNNEI. The J segment lost 9 bases and the V segment lost 10 bases, leaving 11 bases of the junction unmatched. The CDR3 runs 12 residues.

The CDR3 DNA reads as TGTGCCAGCAGGGGCGGGAGCTACGAGCAGTACTTC. Amino acid sequence: CASRGGSYEQYF. This chain links TRBV2 with TRBJ2-7; 7 nucleotides align to TRBD2. V gave up 6 bases and J gave up 3 bases; unmatched junction bases: 2. This CDR3 has 12 residues. Germline V gives CDR1 SNHLY, CDR2 FYNNEI.

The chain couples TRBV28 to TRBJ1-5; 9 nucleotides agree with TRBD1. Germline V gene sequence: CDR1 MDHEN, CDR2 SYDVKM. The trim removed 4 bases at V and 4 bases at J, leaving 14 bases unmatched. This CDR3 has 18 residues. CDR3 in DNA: TGTGCCAGCAGTTCCACGCACTTCGGGACAGGGTGGAATCAGCCCCAGCATTTT. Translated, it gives CASSSTHFGTGWNQPQHF.

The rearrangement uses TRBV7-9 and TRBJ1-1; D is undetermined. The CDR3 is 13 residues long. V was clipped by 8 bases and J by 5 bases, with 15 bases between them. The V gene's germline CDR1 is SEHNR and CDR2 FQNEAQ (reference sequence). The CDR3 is CASDGSGVTEAFF. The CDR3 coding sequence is TGTGCCAGCGACGGCTCGGGTGTAACTGAAGCTTTCTTT.

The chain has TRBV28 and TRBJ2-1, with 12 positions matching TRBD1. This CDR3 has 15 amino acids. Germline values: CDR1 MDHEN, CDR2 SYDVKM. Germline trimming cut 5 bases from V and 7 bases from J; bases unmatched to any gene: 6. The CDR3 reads CASSIPGQGANEQFF. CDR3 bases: TGTGCCAGCAGTATACCGGGACAGGGGGCGAATGAGCAGTTCTTC.

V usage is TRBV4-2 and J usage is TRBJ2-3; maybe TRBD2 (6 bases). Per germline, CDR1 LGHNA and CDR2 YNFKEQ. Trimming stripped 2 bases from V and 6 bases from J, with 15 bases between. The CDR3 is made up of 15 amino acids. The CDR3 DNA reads TGTGCCAGCAGCCAATGGGACTTAGCGGTCGATACGCAGTATTTT. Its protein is CASSQWDLAVDTQYF.